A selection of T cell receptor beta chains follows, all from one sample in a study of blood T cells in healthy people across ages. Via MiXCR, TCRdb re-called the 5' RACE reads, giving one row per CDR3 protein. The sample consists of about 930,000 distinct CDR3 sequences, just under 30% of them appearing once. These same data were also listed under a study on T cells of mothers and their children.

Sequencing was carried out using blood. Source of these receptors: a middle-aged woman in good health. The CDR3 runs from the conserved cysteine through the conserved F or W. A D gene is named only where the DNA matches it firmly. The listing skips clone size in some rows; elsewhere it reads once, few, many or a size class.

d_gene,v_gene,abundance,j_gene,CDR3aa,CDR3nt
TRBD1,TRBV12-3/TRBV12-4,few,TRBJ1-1,CASRPSQGARNTEAFF,TGTGCCAGCAGACCTTCACAGGGGGCGCGGAACACTGAAGCTTTCTTT
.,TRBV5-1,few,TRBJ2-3,CASSPGPSTSSTDTQYF,TGCGCCAGCAGCCCGGGACCCTCGACATCTAGCACAGATACGCAGTATTTT
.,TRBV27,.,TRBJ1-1,CASSEGDMTENTEAFF,TGTGCCAGCAGTGAGGGTGATATGACAGAGAACACTGAAGCTTTCTTT
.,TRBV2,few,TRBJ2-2,CAAGTGELFF,TGTGCGGCGGGCACCGGGGAGCTGTTTTTT
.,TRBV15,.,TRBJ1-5,CATSREKGYNQPQHF,TGTGCCACCAGCAGAGAGAAGGGGTACAATCAGCCCCAGCATTTT
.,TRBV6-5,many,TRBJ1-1,CASSRTGNTEAFF,TGTGCCAGCAGTCGCACAGGGAATACTGAAGCTTTCTTT
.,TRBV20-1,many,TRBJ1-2,CSASVDYGYTF,TGCAGTGCTAGCGTAGACTATGGCTACACCTTC
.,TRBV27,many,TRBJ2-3,CASSHGDTQYF,TGTGCCAGCAGTCATGGGGATACGCAGTATTTT
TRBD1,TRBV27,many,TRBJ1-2,CASSRDRAGYGYTF,TGTGCCAGCAGCCGGGACAGGGCCGGGTATGGCTACACCTTC
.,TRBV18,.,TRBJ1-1,CTSSPLGQTATEAFF,TGTACCAGCTCACCATTAGGGCAGACCGCCACTGAAGCTTTCTTT
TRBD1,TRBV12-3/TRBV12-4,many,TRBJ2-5,CASSGGQGQTQYF,TGTGCCAGCAGTGGGGGACAGGGGCAGACCCAGTACTTC
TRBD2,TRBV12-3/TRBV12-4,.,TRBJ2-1,CASGRTSGNNEQFF,TGTGCCAGCGGCCGGACTAGTGGGAACAATGAGCAGTTCTTC
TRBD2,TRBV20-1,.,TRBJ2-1,CSATVRLAGGQFF,TGCAGTGCGACTGTACGACTAGCGGGGGGGCAGTTCTTC
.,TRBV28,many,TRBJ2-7,CASSYPGWEQYF,TGTGCCAGCAGTTACCCGGGATGGGAGCAGTACTTC
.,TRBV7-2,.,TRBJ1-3,CASSLGLAHTIYF,TGTGCCAGCAGCCTTGGATTGGCGCACACCATATATTTT
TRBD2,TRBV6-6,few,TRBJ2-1,CASSYASPSGVGYNEQFF,TGTGCCAGCAGTTACGCAAGCCCTAGCGGGGTAGGCTACAATGAGCAGTTCTTC
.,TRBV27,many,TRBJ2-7,CASSLQGVAGEQYF,TGTGCCAGCAGTTTACAGGGGGTTGCGGGGGAGCAGTACTTC